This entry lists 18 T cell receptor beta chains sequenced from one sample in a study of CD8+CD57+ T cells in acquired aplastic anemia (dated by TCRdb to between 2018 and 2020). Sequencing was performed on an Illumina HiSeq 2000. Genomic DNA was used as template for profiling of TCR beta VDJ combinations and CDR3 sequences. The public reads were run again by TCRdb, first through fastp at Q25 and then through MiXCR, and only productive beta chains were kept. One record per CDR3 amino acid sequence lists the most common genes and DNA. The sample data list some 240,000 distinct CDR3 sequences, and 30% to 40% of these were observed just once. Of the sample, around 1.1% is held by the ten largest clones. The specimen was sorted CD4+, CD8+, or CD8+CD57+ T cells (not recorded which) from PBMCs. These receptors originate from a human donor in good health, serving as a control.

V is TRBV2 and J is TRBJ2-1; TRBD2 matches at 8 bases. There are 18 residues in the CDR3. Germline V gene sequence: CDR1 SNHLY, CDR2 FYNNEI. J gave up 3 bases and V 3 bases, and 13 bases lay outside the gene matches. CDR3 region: CASSDRPSGGAVYNEQFF. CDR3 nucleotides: TGTGCCAGCAGTGATCGTCCCAGCGGGGGAGCAGTCTACAATGAGCAGTTCTTC.

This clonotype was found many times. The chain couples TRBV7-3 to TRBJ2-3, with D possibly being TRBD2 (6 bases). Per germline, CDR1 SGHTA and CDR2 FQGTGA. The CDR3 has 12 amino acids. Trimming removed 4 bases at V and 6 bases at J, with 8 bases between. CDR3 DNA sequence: TGTGCCAGCAGCTCCGCGGGGGATACGCAGTATTTT. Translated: CASSSAGDTQYF.

CDR3 sequence reads: CASSRTGQYQETQYF. In DNA form, the CDR3 reads TGTGCCAGCAGCCGGACAGGACAGTACCAAGAGACCCAGTACTTC. The rearrangement joins TRBV6-1 to TRBJ2-5; TRBD1 matches at 7 bases. The V gene's germline CDR1 is MNHNS and CDR2 SASEGT. V lost 6 bases, J lost 0 bases, and 7 bases stayed unmatched. The CDR3 consists of 15 residues.

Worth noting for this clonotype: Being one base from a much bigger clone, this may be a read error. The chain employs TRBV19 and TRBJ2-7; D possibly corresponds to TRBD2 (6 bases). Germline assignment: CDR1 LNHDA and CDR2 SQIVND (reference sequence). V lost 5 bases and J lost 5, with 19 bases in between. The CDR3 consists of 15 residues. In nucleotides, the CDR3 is TGTGCCAGTAGTCCCTATCTCGGAGGGAACCACGAGCAGTACTTC. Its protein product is CASSPYLGGNHEQYF.

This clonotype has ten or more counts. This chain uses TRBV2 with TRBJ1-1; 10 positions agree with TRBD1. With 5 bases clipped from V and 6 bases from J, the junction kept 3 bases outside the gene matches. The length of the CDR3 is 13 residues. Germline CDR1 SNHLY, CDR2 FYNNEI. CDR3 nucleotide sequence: TGTGCCAGCAGTAGACAGGGGGCTTCTGAAGCTTTCTTT. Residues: CASSRQGASEAFF.

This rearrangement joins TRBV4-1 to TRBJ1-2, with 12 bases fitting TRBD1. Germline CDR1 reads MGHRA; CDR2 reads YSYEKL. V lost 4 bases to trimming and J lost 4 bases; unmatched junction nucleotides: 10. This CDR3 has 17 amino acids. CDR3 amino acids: CASSPVPGQGASYGYTF. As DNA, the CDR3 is TGCGCCAGCAGCCCGGTCCCGGGACAGGGGGCTAGCTATGGCTACACCTTC.

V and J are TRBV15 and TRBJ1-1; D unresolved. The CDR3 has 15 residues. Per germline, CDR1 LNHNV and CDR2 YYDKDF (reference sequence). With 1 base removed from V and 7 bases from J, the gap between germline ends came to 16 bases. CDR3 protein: CATSRALADPVEAFF. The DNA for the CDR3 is TGTGCCACCAGCAGAGCCCTGGCCGATCCCGTTGAAGCTTTCTTT.

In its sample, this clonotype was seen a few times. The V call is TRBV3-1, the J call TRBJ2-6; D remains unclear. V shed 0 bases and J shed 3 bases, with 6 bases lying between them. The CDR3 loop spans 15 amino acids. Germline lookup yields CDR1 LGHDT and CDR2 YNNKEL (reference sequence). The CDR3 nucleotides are TGTGCCAGCAGCCAAGATCAAGGTGGGGCCAACGTCCTGACTTTC. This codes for CASSQDQGGANVLTF. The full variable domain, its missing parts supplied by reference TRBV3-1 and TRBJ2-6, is DTAVSQTPKYLVTQMGNDKSIKCEQNLGHDTMYWYKQDSKKFLKIMFSYNNKELIINETVPNRFSPKSPDKAHLNLHINSLELGDSAVYFCASSQDQGGANVLTFGAGSRLTVL.

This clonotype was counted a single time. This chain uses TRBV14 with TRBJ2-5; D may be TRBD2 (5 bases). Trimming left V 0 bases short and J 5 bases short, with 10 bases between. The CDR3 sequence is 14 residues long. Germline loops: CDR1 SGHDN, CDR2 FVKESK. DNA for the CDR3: TGTGCCAGCAGCCAAGAACGGGGTGCCGAGACCCAGTACTTC. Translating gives CASSQERGAETQYF.

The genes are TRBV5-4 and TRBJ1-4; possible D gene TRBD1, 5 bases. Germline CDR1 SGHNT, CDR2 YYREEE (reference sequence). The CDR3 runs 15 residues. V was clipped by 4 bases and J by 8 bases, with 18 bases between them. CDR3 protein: CASSLPGQSGEKLFF. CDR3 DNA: TGTGCCAGCAGCCTTCCAGGACAATCCGGGGAAAAACTGTTTTTT.

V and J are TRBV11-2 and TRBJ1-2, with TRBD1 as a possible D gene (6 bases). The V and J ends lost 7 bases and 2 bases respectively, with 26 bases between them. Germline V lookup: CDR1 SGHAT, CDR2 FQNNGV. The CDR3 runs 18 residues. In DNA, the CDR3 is TGTGCCAGCATCCAAATGGTTGGGGGGGCCTACCCGAACTATGGCTACACCTTC. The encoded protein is CASIQMVGGAYPNYGYTF.

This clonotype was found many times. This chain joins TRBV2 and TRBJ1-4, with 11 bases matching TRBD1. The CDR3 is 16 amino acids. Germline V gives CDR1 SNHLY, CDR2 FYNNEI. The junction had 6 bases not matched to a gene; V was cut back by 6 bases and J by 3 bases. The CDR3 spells CASRSDRGQANEKLFF. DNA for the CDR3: TGTGCCAGCAGGTCGGACAGGGGGCAGGCTAATGAAAAACTGTTTTTT.

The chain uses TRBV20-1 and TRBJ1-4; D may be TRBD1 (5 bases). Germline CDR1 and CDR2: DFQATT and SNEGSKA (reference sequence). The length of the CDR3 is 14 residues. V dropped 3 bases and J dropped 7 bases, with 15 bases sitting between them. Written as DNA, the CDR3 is TGCAGTGCTAGTCCGTCCAGGGAAGGTGAAAAACTGTTTTTT. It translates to CSASPSREGEKLFF.

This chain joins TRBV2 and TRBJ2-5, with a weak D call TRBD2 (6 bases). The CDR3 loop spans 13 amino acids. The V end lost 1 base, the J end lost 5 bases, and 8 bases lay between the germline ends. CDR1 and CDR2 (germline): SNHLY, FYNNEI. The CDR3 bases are TGTGCCAGCAGTGAAGGGAGGGGTGAGACCCAGTACTTC. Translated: CASSEGRGETQYF.

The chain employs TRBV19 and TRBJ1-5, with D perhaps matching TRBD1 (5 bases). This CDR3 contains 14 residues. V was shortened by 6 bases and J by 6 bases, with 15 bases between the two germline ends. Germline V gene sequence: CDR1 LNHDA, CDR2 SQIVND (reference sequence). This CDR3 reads CASRIDSGPQPQHF. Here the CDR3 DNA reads TGTGCCAGTAGAATTGACAGCGGCCCTCAGCCCCAGCATTTT.

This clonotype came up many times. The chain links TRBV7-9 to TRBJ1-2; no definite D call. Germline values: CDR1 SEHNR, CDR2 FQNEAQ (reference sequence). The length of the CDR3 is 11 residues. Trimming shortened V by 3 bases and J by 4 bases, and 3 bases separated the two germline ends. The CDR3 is CASSFIYGYTF. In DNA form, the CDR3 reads TGTGCCAGCAGCTTTATCTATGGCTACACCTTC.

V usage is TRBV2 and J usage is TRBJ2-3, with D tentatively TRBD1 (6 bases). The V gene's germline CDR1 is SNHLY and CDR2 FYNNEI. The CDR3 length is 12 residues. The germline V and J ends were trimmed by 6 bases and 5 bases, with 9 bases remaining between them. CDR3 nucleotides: TGTGCCAGCAGGGGGGCAGGAGATACGCAGTATTTT. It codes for CASRGAGDTQYF.

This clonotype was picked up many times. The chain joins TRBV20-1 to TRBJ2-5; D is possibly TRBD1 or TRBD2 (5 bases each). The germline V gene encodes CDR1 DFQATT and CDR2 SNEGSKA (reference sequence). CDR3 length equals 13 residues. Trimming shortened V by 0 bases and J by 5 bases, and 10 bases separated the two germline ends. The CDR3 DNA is TGCAGTGCTAGAGATCCCAGGGACGAGACCCAGTACTTC. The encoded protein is CSARDPRDETQYF.